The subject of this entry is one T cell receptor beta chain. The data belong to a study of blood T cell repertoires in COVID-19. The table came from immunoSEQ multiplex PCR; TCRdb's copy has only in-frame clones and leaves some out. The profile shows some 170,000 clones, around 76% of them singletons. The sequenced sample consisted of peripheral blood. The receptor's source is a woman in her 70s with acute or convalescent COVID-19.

CDR3 protein: CASSPRGLSYNEQFF. CDR3 nucleotide sequence: TGTGCCAGCAGCCCTAGGGGTCTCTCCTACAATGAGCAGTTCTTC. The J gene is TRBJ2-1, the V gene TRBV7-8; a possible D gene is TRBD1 (5 bases). The CDR3 spans 15 residues. CDR1 is SGHVS and CDR2 is FQNEAQ in the germline V gene. The V and J ends lost 5 bases and 0 bases respectively, with 11 bases between them.